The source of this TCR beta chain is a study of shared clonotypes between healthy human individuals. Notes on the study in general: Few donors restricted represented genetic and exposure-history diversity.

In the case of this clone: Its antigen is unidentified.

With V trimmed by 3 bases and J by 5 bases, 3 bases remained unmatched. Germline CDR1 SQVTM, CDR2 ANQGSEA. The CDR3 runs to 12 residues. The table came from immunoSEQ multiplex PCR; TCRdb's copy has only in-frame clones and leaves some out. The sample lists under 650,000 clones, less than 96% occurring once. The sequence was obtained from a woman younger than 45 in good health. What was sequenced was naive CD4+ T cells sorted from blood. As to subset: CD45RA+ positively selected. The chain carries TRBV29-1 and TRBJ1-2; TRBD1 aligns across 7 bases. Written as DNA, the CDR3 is TGCAGCGTTGAGCCGACAGGGTATGGCTACACCTTC. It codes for CSVEPTGYGYTF. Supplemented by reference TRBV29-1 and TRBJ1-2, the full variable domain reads SAVISQKPSRDICQRGTSLTIQCQVDSQVTMMFWYRQQPGQSLTLIATANQGSEATYESGFVIDKFPISRPNLTFSTLTVSNMSPEDSSIYLCSVEPTGYGYTFGSGTRLTVV.